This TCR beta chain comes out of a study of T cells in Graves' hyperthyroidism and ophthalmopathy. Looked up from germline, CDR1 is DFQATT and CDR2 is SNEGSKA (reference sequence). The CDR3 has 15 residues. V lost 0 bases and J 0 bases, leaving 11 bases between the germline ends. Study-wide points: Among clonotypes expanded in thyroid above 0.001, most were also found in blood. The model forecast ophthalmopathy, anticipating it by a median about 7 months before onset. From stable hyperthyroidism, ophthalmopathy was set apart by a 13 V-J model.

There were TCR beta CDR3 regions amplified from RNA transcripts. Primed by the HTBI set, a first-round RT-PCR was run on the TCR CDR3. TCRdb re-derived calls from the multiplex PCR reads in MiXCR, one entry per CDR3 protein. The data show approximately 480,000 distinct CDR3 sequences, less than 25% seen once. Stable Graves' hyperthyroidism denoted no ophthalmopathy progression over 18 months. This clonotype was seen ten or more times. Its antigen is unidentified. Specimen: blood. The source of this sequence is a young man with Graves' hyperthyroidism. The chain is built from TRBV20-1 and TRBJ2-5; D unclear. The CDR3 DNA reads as TGCAGTGCTAGAGATGGTCTAAGATACCAAGAGACCCAGTACTTC. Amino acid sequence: CSARDGLRYQETQYF.